The 17 T cell receptor beta chains reported below all come from one sample, sequenced in a study of T-cell memory formation after mild COVID-19. TCRdb ran MiXCR on the 5' RACE reads and lists one entry per CDR3 protein. This sample yields approximately 430,000 distinct CDR3 sequences, of which 20% to 30% are seen a single time; around 13% belongs to the top ten. The sample taken for sequencing was PBMCs or a T cell subset sorted from them (not recorded which). These receptors were taken from an adult woman who had mild COVID-19 (a few samples of this study predate the infection). Cell type and time point are not known.

This chain connects TRBV20-1 to TRBJ1-5; D perhaps matches TRBD1 (6 bases). CDR1 DFQATT and CDR2 SNEGSKA come from the germline V gene (reference sequence). With 5 bases removed from V and 11 bases from J, the gap between germline ends came to 25 bases. The CDR3 runs 15 residues. In nucleotides, the CDR3 is TGCAGTGCTTCCGACAGGCGGCGCGGCGCGGAGGCCCAGCATTTT. Amino acids: CSASDRRRGAEAQHF.

V and J are TRBV30 and TRBJ2-7, with 7 bases matching TRBD1. The J segment lost 0 bases and the V segment lost 1 base, leaving 3 bases of the junction unmatched. This CDR3 region has 14 residues. Per germline, CDR1 GTSNPN and CDR2 SVGIG (reference sequence). CDR3 residues: CAWSEAGGSYEQYF. CDR3 in DNA: TGTGCCTGGAGTGAAGCAGGGGGCTCCTACGAGCAGTACTTC.

This clonotype was picked up a small number of times. This chain connects TRBV13 to TRBJ2-3, with 7 bases aligning to TRBD2. The CDR3 runs to 16 residues. Germline CDR1 is PRHDT and CDR2 is FYEKMQ (reference sequence). The J segment lost 5 bases and the V segment lost 5 bases, leaving 13 bases of the junction unmatched. The chain's CDR3 is CASSPGRDERGDTQYF. The CDR3 nucleotides read TGTGCCAGCAGCCCTGGCCGGGACGAGCGGGGAGATACGCAGTATTTT.

This clonotype was recorded at least ten times. This chain joins TRBV27 and TRBJ2-1; 8 nucleotides align to TRBD2. The CDR3 loop spans 15 amino acids. CDR1 is MNHEY and CDR2 is SMNVEV in the germline V gene (reference sequence). Unmatched junction bases numbered 12, after V lost 6 bases and J lost 8 bases. CDR3 residues: CASSSGTRILDEQFF. The CDR3, as DNA: TGTGCCAGCAGCTCCGGGACTAGAATTTTGGATGAGCAGTTCTTC.

The gene calls are TRBV27 and TRBJ2-1, with D possibly TRBD2 on 6 matching bases. Between the trimmed V and J ends, which lost 6 bases and 13 bases, there was a span of 13 bases. Germline V lookup: CDR1 MNHEY, CDR2 SMNVEV (reference sequence). The CDR3 covers 11 residues. CDR3 loop: CASSSWGGQFF. DNA for the CDR3: TGTGCCAGCAGCTCCTGGGGAGGCCAGTTCTTC.

This clonotype was found a few times. The gene calls are TRBV6-6 and TRBJ2-2; 10 positions match TRBD2. The CDR3 extends over 14 amino acids. The V and J ends lost 2 bases and 7 bases, in that order; junction bases with no gene match: 1. Germline V CDR1 and CDR2: MNHNY, SVGAGI (reference sequence). CDR3 loop: CASSYLAGDGELFF. In nucleotides, the CDR3 is TGTGCCAGCAGTTACCTAGCGGGGGACGGGGAGCTGTTTTTT.

V usage is TRBV5-1 and J usage is TRBJ2-1; 11 bases agree with TRBD2. Germline CDR1 and CDR2: SGHRS and YFSETQ. CDR3 length: 15 residues. Losses at the gene ends were 3 bases for V and 8 bases for J; bases not matched to a gene: 7. Written as DNA, the CDR3 is TGCGCCAGCAGCTACCGACTAGCGGGAAAAGATGAGCAGTTCTTC. Protein: CASSYRLAGKDEQFF.

This clonotype was counted between two and nine times. This chain joins TRBV30 and TRBJ2-6; D is ambiguous. Trimming removed 3 bases at V and 2 bases at J, with 5 bases between. This CDR3 region has 13 residues. Germline V lookup: CDR1 GTSNPN, CDR2 SVGIG (reference sequence). CDR3 sequence reads: CAWSWAGANVLTF. As DNA, the CDR3 is TGTGCCTGGAGCTGGGCTGGGGCCAACGTCCTGACTTTC. Drawing the rest from reference TRBV30 and TRBJ2-6, the complete variable domain is SQTIHQWPATLVQPVGSPLSLECTVEGTSNPNLYWYRQAAGRGLQLLFYSVGIGQISSEVPQNLSASRPQDRQFILSSKKLLLSDSGFYLCAWSWAGANVLTFGAGSRLTVL.

This chain joins TRBV5-1 and TRBJ2-5; 7 nucleotides align to TRBD1. There are 13 residues in the CDR3. The V segment lost 4 bases and the J segment 5 bases; nucleotides outside the gene matches: 5. Looked up from germline, CDR1 is SGHRS and CDR2 is YFSETQ. CDR3 sequence (DNA): TGCGCCAGCAGCATCGGACAGGAGGAGACCCAGTACTTC. Encoded protein: CASSIGQEETQYF.

This chain links TRBV19 with TRBJ2-7; TRBD2 matches 7 bases. CDR3 length equals 14 residues. With V trimmed by 5 bases and J by 4 bases, 8 bases remained unmatched. CDR1 is LNHDA, CDR2 SQIVND, per germline (reference sequence). The CDR3: CASSPASGQYEQYF. The CDR3 DNA reads as TGTGCCAGTAGTCCAGCTAGCGGCCAGTACGAGCAGTACTTC.

This clonotype was seen more than once but under ten times. This chain links TRBV23-1 with TRBJ1-1, with D unclear. TRBV23-1 is designated an ORF whose function remains uncertain. The V end lost 0 bases, the J end lost 8 bases, and 7 bases lay between the germline ends. This CDR3 contains 12 residues. CDR3 loop: CASSQSRGEAFF. The CDR3 bases are TGCGCCAGCAGTCAATCGCGGGGAGAAGCTTTCTTT.

This clonotype turned up a few times. The chain has TRBV7-7 and TRBJ2-2, with 7 bases that match TRBD2. V was pared by 6 bases and J by 0 bases, with 10 bases of the junction left unmatched. The CDR3 is made up of 17 amino acids. Germline-derived CDR1 and CDR2 are SSHAT and FNYEAQ (reference sequence). CDR3 residues: CASRPDWSGTNTGELFF. CDR3 DNA: TGTGCCAGCAGACCGGATTGGAGCGGGACGAACACCGGGGAGCTGTTTTTT.

This clonotype was seen ten or more times. The rearrangement uses TRBV10-3 and TRBJ2-3, with TRBD1 identical over 8 bases. V shed 4 bases and J 3 bases; nucleotides not matched to a gene: 6. The CDR3 is 15 residues long. CDR1 is ENHRY and CDR2 is SYGVKD in the germline V gene. The CDR3 bases are TGTGCCATCAGTGCCGGACAGGGAGATACAGATACGCAGTATTTT. Translating gives CAISAGQGDTDTQYF.

CDR3 region: CASSLVQGFNSPLHF. CDR3 nucleotides: TGTGCCAGCAGCTTAGTGCAGGGTTTCAATTCACCCCTCCACTTT. V gene TRBV7-9 combines with J gene TRBJ1-6; tentatively, D is TRBD1 (5 bases). The CDR3 loop spans 15 amino acids. With 1 base removed from V and 7 bases from J, the gap between germline ends came to 11 bases. The germline V gene has CDR1 SEHNR and CDR2 FQNEAQ (reference sequence).

A note on this clonotype: Germline and junction disagree at one end, which may indicate a read error. V usage is TRBV5-1 and J usage is TRBJ1-1; 7 bases map to TRBD1. This CDR3 spans 13 amino acids. Germline lookup yields CDR1 SGHRS and CDR2 YFSETQ. DNA for the CDR3: TGCGCCAGCAGCCCTCAGGGGGGCACTGATGCTTTCTTT. This gives the protein CASSPQGGTDAFF.

This clonotype was picked up a small number of times. V is TRBV15 and J is TRBJ2-1, with TRBD1 matching 7 bases. The CDR3 spans 13 residues. From germline, CDR1 is LNHNV and CDR2 YYDKDF (reference sequence). Trimming at V came to 7 bases and at J to 8 bases, leaving 8 bases not matched to a gene. The CDR3 reads CATNDRVDDEQFF. For the CDR3, the DNA is TGTGCCACCAACGACAGGGTGGACGATGAGCAGTTCTTC.

The table lists this clonotype with a few counts. The chain uses TRBV7-2 and TRBJ2-5; 12 bases agree with TRBD2. The ends lost 5 bases at V and 0 bases at J; junction bases unmatched: 4. In germline, CDR1 is SGHTA, CDR2 FQGNSA. The CDR3 is 16 amino acids. CDR3 loop: CASSLGTSGYQETQYF. The CDR3 DNA follows: TGTGCCAGCAGCCTAGGGACTAGCGGGTACCAAGAGACCCAGTACTTC.